These 24 T cell receptor beta chains originate from one sample sequenced in a study of cytomegalovirus exposure and HLA in healthy donors. Primers for the PCR totalled 60 Vbeta and 13 Jbeta. The repertoire was sequenced with immunoSEQ multiplex PCR; TCRdb's copy has only in-frame clones and lacks some. This sample has around 79,000 clones, with 65% to 85% found just once. Sequencing input: PBMCs. The receptors were sampled from a woman between 35 and 50 years old in good health and CMV-seropositive.

The V call is TRBV27, the J call TRBJ1-1; tentatively, D is TRBD1 (5 bases). The V and J ends lost 5 bases and 7 bases respectively, with 14 bases between them. There are 13 residues in the CDR3. Germline V lookup: CDR1 MNHEY, CDR2 SMNVEV (reference sequence). CDR3 region: CASSLDRRFEAFF. The CDR3 DNA sequence: TGTGCCAGCAGTCTCGACAGAAGATTTGAAGCTTTCTTT.

V usage is TRBV7-9 and J usage is TRBJ1-2, with a possible D match to TRBD1 (5 bases). This CDR3 spans 13 amino acids. CDR1 and CDR2 (germline): SEHNR, FQNEAQ (reference sequence). Deletions cut 8 bases from V and 4 bases from J, with 14 bases between. CDR3 loop: CASGVGTGYGYTF. In DNA form, the CDR3 reads TGTGCCAGCGGCGTCGGAACAGGCTATGGCTACACCTTC.

The rearrangement joins TRBV5-6 to TRBJ2-5; no firm D call. V gave up 4 bases and J gave up 7 bases, with 17 bases separating them. This CDR3 comprises 14 residues. Germline V lookup: CDR1 SGHDT, CDR2 YYEEEE. The CDR3 here is CASSASLERGTQYF. CDR3 DNA sequence: TGTGCCAGCAGCGCGAGCCTAGAACGCGGGACCCAGTACTTC.

The chain couples TRBV15 to TRBJ1-4; D might be TRBD1 (5 bases). Germline lookup yields CDR1 LNHNV and CDR2 YYDKDF (reference sequence). With 5 bases removed from V and 8 bases from J, the gap between germline ends came to 6 bases. The CDR3 is 11 residues long. CDR3 nucleotide sequence: TGTGCCACCAGCTCAGGGGAAAAACTGTTTTTT. It specifies CATSSGEKLFF.

This clone was found once. The chain carries TRBV4-3 and TRBJ1-2, with D uncertain. CDR1 and CDR2 (germline): LGHNA, YSLEER. The CDR3 consists of 14 residues. Deletions cut 0 bases from V and 7 bases from J, with 12 bases between. The CDR3 sequence is CASSQDPGLGGYTF. The CDR3 coding sequence is TGCGCCAGCAGCCAAGATCCCGGGTTAGGTGGCTACACCTTC.

The rearrangement uses TRBV9 and TRBJ2-1; TRBD2 aligns across 11 bases. Germline V lookup: CDR1 SGDLS, CDR2 YYNGEE. CDR3 length: 17 amino acids. Germline trimming cut 5 bases from V and 6 bases from J; bases unmatched to any gene: 13. The CDR3 nucleotides read TGTGCCAGCAGTGTTTCGGAAACTAGCGGGAGTTTCAATGAGCAGTTCTTC. This encodes CASSVSETSGSFNEQFF. The variable domain in full, with the rest retrieved from reference TRBV9 and TRBJ2-1, is DSGVTQTPKHLITATGQRVTLRCSPRSGDLSVYWYQQSLDQGLQFLIQYYNGEERAKGNILERFSAQQFPDLHSELNLSSLELGDSALYFCASSVSETSGSFNEQFFGPGTRLTVL.

The chain carries TRBV5-5 and TRBJ1-4; a possible D gene is TRBD1 (6 bases). CDR1 is SGHKS, CDR2 YYEKEE, per germline (reference sequence). The length of the CDR3 is 14 residues. Trimming stripped 6 bases from V and 2 bases from J, with 11 bases between. The CDR3 DNA is TGTGCCAGCACCTCGACAGGCACTAATGAAAAACTGTTTTTT. Translated: CASTSTGTNEKLFF.

This clone was detected only a few times. The genes are TRBV30 and TRBJ2-1, with TRBD2 matching 8 bases. The CDR3 has 14 residues. The germline gives CDR1 GTSNPN, CDR2 SVGIG (reference sequence). The V gene end was trimmed by 7 bases and the J gene end by 5 bases; junction bases not matched to a gene: 10. The CDR3 region is CASNSGGWDNEQFF. CDR3 nucleotide sequence: TGTGCCTCCAACAGCGGGGGCTGGGACAATGAGCAGTTCTTC.

This clone was detected only a few times. CDR3 DNA: TGTGCCAGCAGGGCCGACAGAAGTGGGGAAGCTTTCTTT. Translated: CASRADRSGEAFF. V and J are TRBV6-6 and TRBJ1-1; a possible D gene is TRBD1 (5 bases). V lost 6 bases and J lost 8, with 16 bases in between. CDR1 is MNHNY, CDR2 SVGAGI, per germline (reference sequence). This CDR3 is 13 amino acids long.

The chain is built from TRBV2 and TRBJ2-7, with TRBD1 matching 7 bases. V was clipped by 1 base and J by 3 bases; unmatched bases: 3. Looked up from germline, CDR1 is SNHLY and CDR2 is FYNNEI. The CDR3 totals 14 residues. The CDR3 DNA is TGTGCCAGCAGTGAAGAGCAGGGGGTCTACGAGCAGTACTTC. Residues: CASSEEQGVYEQYF.

The J gene is TRBJ2-5, the V gene TRBV7-2, with 14 bases matching TRBD2. CDR1 is SGHTA and CDR2 is FQGNSA in the germline V gene. The ends lost 5 bases at V and 4 bases at J; junction bases unmatched: 3. The CDR3 runs 15 residues. This chain's CDR3 is CASSLGLAGGETQYF. The CDR3 region has the DNA TGTGCCAGCAGCCTCGGACTAGCGGGAGGAGAGACCCAGTACTTC.

The V and J genes are TRBV5-1 and TRBJ1-1; tentative D call: TRBD1 (5 bases). Germline CDR1 and CDR2: SGHRS and YFSETQ. V was clipped by 4 bases and J by 0 bases, with 16 bases between them. CDR3 size: 16 residues. CDR3 amino acids: CASSPIAGPLNTEAFF. In DNA form, the CDR3 reads TGCGCCAGCAGCCCCATTGCGGGGCCTCTGAACACTGAAGCTTTCTTT.

V usage is TRBV30 and J usage is TRBJ1-2; D gene uncertain. The CDR3 spans 13 residues. Deletions cut 7 bases from V and 4 bases from J, with 16 bases between. Per germline, CDR1 GTSNPN and CDR2 SVGIG (reference sequence). The CDR3 DNA follows: TGTGCCTACTGCCTGGGAGGGTCCTATGGCTACACCTTC. Translating it yields CAYCLGGSYGYTF.

The rearrangement joins TRBV13 to TRBJ2-1; 8 bases fit TRBD2. This CDR3 has 15 residues. J lost 6 bases, V lost 7 bases, and 11 bases had no gene match. CDR1 is PRHDT and CDR2 is FYEKMQ in the germline V gene (reference sequence). The CDR3 region has the DNA TGTGCCAGCACCCTGCCCGGGACTAGAGGCAATGAGCAGTTCTTC. The encoded protein is CASTLPGTRGNEQFF.

The rearrangement joins TRBV18 to TRBJ2-5; a possible D gene is TRBD1 (6 bases). CDR1 and CDR2 (germline): KGHSH, LQKENI. V shed 8 bases and J shed 1 base, with 11 bases lying between them. This CDR3 region has 13 residues. As DNA, the CDR3 is TGTGCCAGCGGTGGACAGCTCCAAGAGACCCAGTACTTC. Translated: CASGGQLQETQYF.

The rearrangement joins TRBV28 to TRBJ2-7; D might be TRBD2 (6 bases). The ends were cut back, 6 bases at V and 4 bases at J, with 19 bases in the middle. This CDR3 has 15 residues. CDR1 is MDHEN and CDR2 is SYDVKM in the germline V gene. Here the CDR3 reads CASSAPGEREYEQYF. The CDR3, as DNA: TGTGCCAGCAGCGCCCCGGGGGAGCGAGAGTACGAGCAGTACTTC.

The rearrangement uses TRBV28 and TRBJ1-2; D is undetermined. V was pared by 7 bases and J by 4 bases, with 10 bases between. The germline V gene has CDR1 MDHEN and CDR2 SYDVKM. The CDR3 runs to 12 residues. CDR3 region: CASNNLSYGYTF. The CDR3 bases are TGTGCCAGCAATAACTTGAGCTATGGCTACACCTTC.

The rearrangement joins TRBV5-1 to TRBJ2-1; TRBD2 matches 8 bases. Germline CDR1 reads SGHRS; CDR2 reads YFSETQ. This CDR3 has 15 residues. After removal of 0 bases from V and 3 bases from J, the junction contained 2 bases not matched to a gene. The CDR3 DNA sequence: TGCGCCAGCAGCTTGGGAAGCGGGGGCTACAATGAGCAGTTCTTC. This encodes CASSLGSGGYNEQFF.

The chain joins TRBV7-9 to TRBJ1-2; D is unclear. Trimming stripped 5 bases from V and 7 bases from J, with 20 bases between. This CDR3 region has 15 residues. The germline CDR1 and CDR2 sequences are SEHNR and FQNEAQ (reference sequence). The CDR3 DNA is TGTGCCAGCAGCCCCGAGGTACGGGGAGTCGGTGGCTACACCTTC. It encodes CASSPEVRGVGGYTF.

This rearrangement joins TRBV9 to TRBJ2-7, with 9 bases that match TRBD1. Looked up from germline, CDR1 is SGDLS and CDR2 is YYNGEE. V was pared by 6 bases and J by 4 bases, with 8 bases of the junction left unmatched. This CDR3 has 14 amino acids. The CDR3 region is CASTPGQGIYEQYF. For the CDR3, the DNA is TGTGCCAGCACCCCGGGACAGGGTATTTACGAGCAGTACTTC. The entire variable domain, with the rest obtained from reference TRBV9 and TRBJ2-7, is as follows: DSGVTQTPKHLITATGQRVTLRCSPRSGDLSVYWYQQSLDQGLQFLIQYYNGEERAKGNILERFSAQQFPDLHSELNLSSLELGDSALYFCASTPGQGIYEQYFGPGTRLTVT.

This clone appeared a few times. The chain employs TRBV5-4 and TRBJ1-1; 7 nucleotides line up with TRBD1. With 4 bases clipped from V and 2 bases from J, the junction kept 5 bases outside the gene matches. The CDR3 loop spans 14 amino acids. Germline V gene data show CDR1 as SGHNT and CDR2 as YYREEE (reference sequence). CDR3 protein: CASSPYRGNTEAFF. Written as DNA, the CDR3 is TGTGCCAGCAGCCCCTACAGGGGAAACACTGAAGCTTTCTTT.

The rearrangement joins TRBV5-6 to TRBJ1-2; 7 bases agree with TRBD1. The V gene's germline CDR1 is SGHDT and CDR2 YYEEEE. The CDR3 extends over 13 amino acids. J lost 4 bases, V lost 0 bases, and 0 bases had no gene match. CDR3 region: CASSLDRGYGYTF. DNA for the CDR3: TGTGCCAGCAGCTTGGACAGGGGCTATGGCTACACCTTC.

The V gene is TRBV18, the J gene TRBJ1-1; 7 nucleotides line up with TRBD1. CDR3 length: 15 amino acids. Looked up from germline, CDR1 is KGHSH and CDR2 is LQKENI. J lost 5 bases, V lost 3 bases, and 9 bases had no gene match. The chain's CDR3 is CASSPGTARETEAFF. As DNA, the CDR3 is TGTGCCAGCTCACCCGGGACAGCGCGGGAAACTGAAGCTTTCTTT.

CDR3 nucleotides: TGTGCCAGCTCACCCTGGCCGTCGACAGACGGTACCCACTATGGCTACACCTTC. Translation: CASSPWPSTDGTHYGYTF. The chain employs TRBV18 and TRBJ1-2; TRBD1 might be the D (5 bases). Germline V lookup: CDR1 KGHSH, CDR2 LQKENI. V lost 3 bases and J 3 bases, leaving 23 bases between the germline ends. CDR3 length: 18 residues.